The clone carrying this T cell receptor beta chain was counted ten times or more. What it recognizes is unknown. This entry belongs to a study of HIV-infected patients and healthy controls. Overall study findings and caveats: HIV-infected patients and controls differed significantly in mean usage of eight alpha and eight beta V genes. HIV-infected repertoires had significantly higher mean Gini indices than controls, possibly reflecting oligoclonality.

Reverse transcription used around 540 ng RNA and constant-region primers for alpha and beta. Alpha and beta chain libraries were made separately by chain-specific third strand synthesis with multiplexing indices. TCRdb fed the 5' RACE reads into MiXCR, producing one record per CDR3 protein. The sample has approximately 7,700 distinct CDR3 sequences, 5% to 6.5% seen once. This CDR3 contains 15 residues. Germline loops: CDR1 SNHLY, CDR2 FYNNEI. Deletions cut 7 bases from V and 3 bases from J, with 19 bases between. Whole blood was used without fractionation, so all unsorted peripheral T cells were included. Exclusions covered tumors, febrile or AIDS-related illness, and hepatitis B or C coinfection.

The genes are TRBV2 and TRBJ2-7; D possibly uses TRBD1 or TRBD2 (7 bases each). This specimen was blood, taken before antiretroviral therapy. The clonotype was recovered from an adult with HIV infection. The CDR3 sequence is CASTVRGGAHYEQYF. The CDR3 DNA follows: TGTGCCAGCACCGTCAGGGGGGGGGCCCACTACGAGCAGTACTTC.